This T cell receptor (beta chain) derives from a study of blood T cell repertoires in COVID-19. About the study: There were acute and convalescent COVID-19 samples, and they came from the United States, Italy and Spain. Sample material is recorded as cDNA or gDNA derived from T cells, B-cell-depleted T cells, or PBMCs.

Trimming cost V 5 bases and J 1 base, with 18 bases left between them. The CDR3 sequence is 18 residues long. Per germline, CDR1 MDHEN and CDR2 SYDVKM. In the original workflow: The assay estimated nucleated cells by amplifying reference gene primers. Clones were sequenced by immunoSEQ multiplex PCR, and TCRdb holds only the in-frame ones, with some missing. That table supplies the V and J calls and clone size; D and trimming were determined from the DNA. Seen here are about 200,000 clones, 88% observed once, and the top ten hold around 17%. The Seattle patients joined while their infection was active and were tracked longitudinally afterward.

The specimen sequenced was peripheral blood. The sequence came from a man aged 45-65 years with COVID-19, enrolled during active disease. The chain has TRBV28 and TRBJ2-6, with a weak D call TRBD1 (5 bases). The CDR3 loop reads CASSPHQGLASGANVLTF. The DNA of the CDR3 is TGTGCCAGCAGTCCCCACCAGGGCTTGGCGTCTGGGGCCAACGTCCTGACTTTC.